This T cell receptor beta chain was recorded in a study of shared clonotypes between healthy human individuals. Notes on the study in general: As a rule, naive subsets had a larger estimated richness than memory subsets.

This CDR3 is built from 15 residues. Trimming removed 5 bases from V and 5 bases from J, with 18 bases in between. Germline V lookup: CDR1 SGHNT, CDR2 YENEEA. In replicate PCRs of sorted subsets, around 200 ng DNA, approximately 30,000 T cell genomes, was used. The protocol was immunoSEQ multiplex PCR, while the TCRdb copy is restricted to in-frame clones and leaves out a portion. The data show about 2,500,000 clones, around 94% seen once. Notes on this clone: Its target is not known.

This TCR was recovered from a man aged 18 to 29 in good health. The chain joins TRBV11-3 to TRBJ2-5; D may be TRBD1 or TRBD2 (6 bases each). The sample consisted of naive CD4+ T cells sorted from blood. Stated subset: CD45RA+ positively selected. CDR3 region: CASSPNLGAGETQYF. In nucleotides, the CDR3 is TGTGCCAGCAGCCCGAACCTGGGGGCGGGGGAGACCCAGTACTTC.